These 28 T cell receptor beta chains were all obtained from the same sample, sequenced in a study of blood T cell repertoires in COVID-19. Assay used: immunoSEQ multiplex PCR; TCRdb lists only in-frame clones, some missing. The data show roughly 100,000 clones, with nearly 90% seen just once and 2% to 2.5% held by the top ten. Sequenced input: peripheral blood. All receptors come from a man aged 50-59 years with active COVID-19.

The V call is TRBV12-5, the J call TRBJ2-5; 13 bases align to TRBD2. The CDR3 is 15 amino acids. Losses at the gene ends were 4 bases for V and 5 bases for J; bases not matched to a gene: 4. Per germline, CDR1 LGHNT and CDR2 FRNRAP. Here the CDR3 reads CASGSTSGGAETQYF. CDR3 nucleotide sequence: TGTGCTAGTGGTTCCACTAGCGGGGGGGCGGAGACCCAGTACTTC.

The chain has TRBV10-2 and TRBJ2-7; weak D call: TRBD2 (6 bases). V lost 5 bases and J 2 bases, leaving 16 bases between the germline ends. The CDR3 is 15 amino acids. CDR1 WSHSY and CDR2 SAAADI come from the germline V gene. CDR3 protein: CASSPTSFYPYEQYF. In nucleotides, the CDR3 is TGCGCCAGCAGTCCGACTAGTTTCTACCCCTACGAGCAGTACTTC.

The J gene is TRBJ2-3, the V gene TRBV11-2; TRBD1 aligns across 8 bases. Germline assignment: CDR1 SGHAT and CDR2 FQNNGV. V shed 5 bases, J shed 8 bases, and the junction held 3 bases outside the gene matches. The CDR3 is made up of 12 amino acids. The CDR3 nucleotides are TGTGCCAGCAGCCCGGACAGGGCTACGCAGTATTTT. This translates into CASSPDRATQYF.

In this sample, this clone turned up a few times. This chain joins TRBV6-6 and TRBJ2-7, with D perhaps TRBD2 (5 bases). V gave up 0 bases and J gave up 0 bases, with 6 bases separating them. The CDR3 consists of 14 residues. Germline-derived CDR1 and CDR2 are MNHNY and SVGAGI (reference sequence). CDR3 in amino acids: CASSYSRVSYEQYF. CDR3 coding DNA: TGTGCCAGCAGTTACTCGAGGGTCTCCTACGAGCAGTACTTC.

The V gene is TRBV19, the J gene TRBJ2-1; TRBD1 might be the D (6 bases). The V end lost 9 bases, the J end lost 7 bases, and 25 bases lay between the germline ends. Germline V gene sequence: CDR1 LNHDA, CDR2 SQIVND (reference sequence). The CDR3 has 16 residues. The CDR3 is CASSSTTQGLENEQFF. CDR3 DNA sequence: TGTGCCAGCTCATCCACGACACAGGGCTTGGAAAATGAGCAGTTCTTC.

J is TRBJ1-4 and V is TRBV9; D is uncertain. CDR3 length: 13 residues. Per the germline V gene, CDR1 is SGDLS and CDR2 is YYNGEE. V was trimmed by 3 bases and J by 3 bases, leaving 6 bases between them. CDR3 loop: CASSAGANEKLFF. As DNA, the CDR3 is TGTGCCAGCAGCGCCGGTGCTAATGAAAAACTGTTTTTT.

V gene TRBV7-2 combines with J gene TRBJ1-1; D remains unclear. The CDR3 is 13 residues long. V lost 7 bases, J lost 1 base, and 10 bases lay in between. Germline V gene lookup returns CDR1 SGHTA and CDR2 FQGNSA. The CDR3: CASMSGGNTEAFF. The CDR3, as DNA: TGTGCCAGCATGAGTGGAGGGAACACTGAAGCTTTCTTT.

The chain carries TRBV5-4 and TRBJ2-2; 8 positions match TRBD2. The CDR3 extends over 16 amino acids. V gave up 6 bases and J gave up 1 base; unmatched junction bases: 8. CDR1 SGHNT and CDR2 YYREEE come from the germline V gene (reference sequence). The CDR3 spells CASTTTGGGNTGELFF. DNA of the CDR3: TGTGCCAGCACCACTACGGGAGGGGGGAACACCGGGGAGCTGTTTTTT.

The CDR3 reads CASSYSGGVKGEAFF. The CDR3 nucleotides read TGTGCCAGCAGTTACTCAGGGGGTGTGAAAGGTGAAGCTTTCTTT. The chain employs TRBV6-5 and TRBJ1-1; tentative D call: TRBD1 (6 bases). This CDR3 region has 15 residues. Germline CDR1 MNHEY, CDR2 SVGAGI. With 0 bases removed from V and 7 bases from J, the gap between germline ends came to 15 bases.

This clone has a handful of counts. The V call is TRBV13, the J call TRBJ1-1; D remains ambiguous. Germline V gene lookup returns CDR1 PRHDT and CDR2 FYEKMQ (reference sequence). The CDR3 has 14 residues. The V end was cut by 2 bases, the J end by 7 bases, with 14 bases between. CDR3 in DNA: TGTGCCAGCAGCTTACAGGAGGAAAGCAGTGAAGCTTTCTTT. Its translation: CASSLQEESSEAFF.

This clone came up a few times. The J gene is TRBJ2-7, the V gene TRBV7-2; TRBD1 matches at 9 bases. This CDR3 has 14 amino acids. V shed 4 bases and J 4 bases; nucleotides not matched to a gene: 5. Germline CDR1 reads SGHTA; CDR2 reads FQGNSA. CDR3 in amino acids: CASSSRQGVYEQYF. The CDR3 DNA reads TGTGCCAGCAGCTCTCGACAGGGGGTGTACGAGCAGTACTTC. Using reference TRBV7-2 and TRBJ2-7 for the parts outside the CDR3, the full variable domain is GAGVSQSPSNKVTEKGKDVELRCDPISGHTALYWYRQSLGQGLEFLIYFQGNSAPDKSGLPSDRFSAERTGGSVSTLTIQRTQQEDSAVYLCASSSRQGVYEQYFGPGTRLTVT.

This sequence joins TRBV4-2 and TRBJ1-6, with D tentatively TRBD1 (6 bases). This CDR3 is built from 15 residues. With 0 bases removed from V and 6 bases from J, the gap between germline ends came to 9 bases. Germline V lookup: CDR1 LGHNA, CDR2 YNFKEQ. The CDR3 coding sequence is TGTGCCAGCAGCCAAGAGCAGGGGATTAATTCACCCCTCCACTTT. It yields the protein CASSQEQGINSPLHF.

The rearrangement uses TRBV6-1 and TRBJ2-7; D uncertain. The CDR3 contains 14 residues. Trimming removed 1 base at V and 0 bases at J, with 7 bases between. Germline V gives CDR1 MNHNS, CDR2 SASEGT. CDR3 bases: TGTGCCAGCAGTGAAGTCGCGGTCTCCTACGAGCAGTACTTC. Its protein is CASSEVAVSYEQYF.

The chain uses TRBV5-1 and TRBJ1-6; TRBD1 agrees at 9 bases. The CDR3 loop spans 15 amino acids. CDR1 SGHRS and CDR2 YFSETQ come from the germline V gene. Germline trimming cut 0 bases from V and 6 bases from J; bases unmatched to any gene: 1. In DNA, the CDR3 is TGCGCCAGCAGCTTGGCGACAGGGGGTAATTCACCCCTCCACTTT. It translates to CASSLATGGNSPLHF.

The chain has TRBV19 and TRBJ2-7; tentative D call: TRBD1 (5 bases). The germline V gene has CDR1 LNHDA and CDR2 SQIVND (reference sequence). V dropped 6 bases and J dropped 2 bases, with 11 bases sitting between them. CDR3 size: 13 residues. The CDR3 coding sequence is TGTGCCAGTAGCGGTCAGGGCACCTACGAGCAGTACTTC. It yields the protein CASSGQGTYEQYF.

CDR3 amino acids: CASSYSTLIGGANTGELFF. In DNA form, the CDR3 reads TGTGCCAGCAGTTACTCGACCCTTATCGGGGGGGCGAACACCGGGGAGCTGTTTTTT. The rearrangement joins TRBV6-2 or TRBV6-3 to TRBJ2-2; 8 bases align to TRBD2. In germline, CDR1 is MNHEY, CDR2 SVGEGT. The CDR3 spans 19 residues. Germline trimming cut 0 bases from V and 0 bases from J; bases unmatched to any gene: 9.

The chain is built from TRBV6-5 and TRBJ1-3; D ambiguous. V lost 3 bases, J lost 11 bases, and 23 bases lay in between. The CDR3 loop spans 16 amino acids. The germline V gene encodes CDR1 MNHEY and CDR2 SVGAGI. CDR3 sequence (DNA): TGTGCCAGCAGTTATTATCCACAGAGCCCCCTCACTCCCATATATTTT. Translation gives CASSYYPQSPLTPIYF.

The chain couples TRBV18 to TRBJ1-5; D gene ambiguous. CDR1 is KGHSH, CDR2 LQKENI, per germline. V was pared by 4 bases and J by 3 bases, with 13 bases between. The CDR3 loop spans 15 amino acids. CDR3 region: CASSRGKKDNQPQHF. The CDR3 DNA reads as TGTGCCAGCTCACGAGGGAAGAAGGACAATCAGCCCCAGCATTTT.

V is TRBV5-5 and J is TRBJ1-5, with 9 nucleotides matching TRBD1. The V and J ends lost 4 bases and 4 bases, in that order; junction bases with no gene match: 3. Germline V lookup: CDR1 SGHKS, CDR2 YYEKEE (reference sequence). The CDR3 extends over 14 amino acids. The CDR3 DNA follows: TGTGCCAGCAGCCTGGGGACAGGGAATCAGCCCCAGCATTTT. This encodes CASSLGTGNQPQHF. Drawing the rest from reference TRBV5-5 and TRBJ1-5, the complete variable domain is DAGVTQSPTHLIKTRGQQVTLRCSPISGHKSVSWYQQVLGQGPQFIFQYYEKEERGRGNFPDRFSARQFPNYSSELNVNALLLGDSALYLCASSLGTGNQPQHFGDGTRLSIL.

The chain's CDR3 is CASSSTALQPQHF. The CDR3 DNA sequence: TGTGCCAGCAGTTCCACCGCGCTTCAGCCCCAGCATTTT. The gene calls are TRBV6-2 or TRBV6-3 and TRBJ1-5; D not resolved. In germline, CDR1 is MNHEY, CDR2 SVGEGT. V was shortened by 4 bases and J by 6 bases, with 10 bases between the two germline ends. This CDR3 comprises 13 residues.

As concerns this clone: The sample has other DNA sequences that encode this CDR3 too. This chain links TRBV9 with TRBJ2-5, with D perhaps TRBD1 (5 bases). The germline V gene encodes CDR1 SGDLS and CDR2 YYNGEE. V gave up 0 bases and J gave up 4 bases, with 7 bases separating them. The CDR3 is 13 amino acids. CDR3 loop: CASSVGGAETQYF. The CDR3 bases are TGTGCCAGCAGCGTAGGTGGGGCAGAGACCCAGTACTTC.

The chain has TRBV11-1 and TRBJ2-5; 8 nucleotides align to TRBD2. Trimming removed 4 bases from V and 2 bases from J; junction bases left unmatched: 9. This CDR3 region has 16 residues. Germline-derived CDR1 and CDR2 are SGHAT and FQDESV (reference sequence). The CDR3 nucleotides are TGTGCCAGCAGCTACCGGCTAGCGGGTGATCAAGAGACCCAGTACTTC. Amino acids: CASSYRLAGDQETQYF. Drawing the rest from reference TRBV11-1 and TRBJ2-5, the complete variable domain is EAEVAQSPRYKITEKSQAVAFWCDPISGHATLYWYRQILGQGPELLVQFQDESVVDDSQLPKDRFSAERLKGVDSTLKIQPAELGDSAMYLCASSYRLAGDQETQYFGPGTRLLVL.

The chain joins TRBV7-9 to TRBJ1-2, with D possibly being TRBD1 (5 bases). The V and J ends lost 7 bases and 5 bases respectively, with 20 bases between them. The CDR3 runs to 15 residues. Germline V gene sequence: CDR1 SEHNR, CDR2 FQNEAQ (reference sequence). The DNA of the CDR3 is TGTGCCAGCACCCTGGCAGGGTTTAATGAGTATGGCTACACCTTC. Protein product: CASTLAGFNEYGYTF.

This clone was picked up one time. The CDR3 loop is CASSQTGVVTSGNTIYF. Here the CDR3 DNA reads TGTGCCAGCAGCCAAACAGGGGTGGTAACCTCTGGAAACACCATATATTTT. The chain has TRBV4-2 and TRBJ1-3; 7 bases align to TRBD1. The trim removed 2 bases at V and 0 bases at J, leaving 7 bases unmatched. The germline V gene has CDR1 LGHNA and CDR2 YNFKEQ. CDR3 length: 17 residues.

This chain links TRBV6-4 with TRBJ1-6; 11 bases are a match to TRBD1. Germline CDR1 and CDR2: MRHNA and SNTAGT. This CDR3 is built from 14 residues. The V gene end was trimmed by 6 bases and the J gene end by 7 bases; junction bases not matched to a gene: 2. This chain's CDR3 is CASSRDRGNSPLHF. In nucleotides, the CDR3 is TGTGCCAGCAGCAGGGACAGGGGGAATTCACCCCTCCACTTT.

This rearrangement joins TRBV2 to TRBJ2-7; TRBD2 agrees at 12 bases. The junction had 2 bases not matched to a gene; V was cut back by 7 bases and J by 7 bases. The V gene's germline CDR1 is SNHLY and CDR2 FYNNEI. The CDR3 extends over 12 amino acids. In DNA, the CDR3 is TGTGCCAGCACCGGACTAGCGGGGGAGCAGTACTTC. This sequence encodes CASTGLAGEQYF.

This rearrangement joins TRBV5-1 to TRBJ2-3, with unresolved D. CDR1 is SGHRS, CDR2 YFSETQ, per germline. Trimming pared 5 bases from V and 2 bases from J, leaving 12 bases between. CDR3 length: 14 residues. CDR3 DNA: TGCGCCAGCAGACCTTTCGACAACACAGATACGCAGTATTTT. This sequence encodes CASRPFDNTDTQYF.

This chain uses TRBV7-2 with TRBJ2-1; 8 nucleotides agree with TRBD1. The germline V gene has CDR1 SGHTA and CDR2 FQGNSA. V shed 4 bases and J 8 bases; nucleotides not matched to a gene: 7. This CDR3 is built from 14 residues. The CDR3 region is CASSSRTGLYEQFF. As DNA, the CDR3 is TGTGCCAGCAGCTCCCGGACAGGGCTGTATGAGCAGTTCTTC.